The 9 T cell receptor beta chains below all came from one sample that was sequenced in a study of cytomegalovirus exposure and HLA in healthy donors. TCRdb keeps only in-frame clones here, not all; method: immunoSEQ multiplex PCR. The sample includes 150,000 or so clones, approximately 84% of them seen just once. Specimen: PBMCs. These receptors all come from a man under 40 in good health and CMV-seropositive.

The chain recombines TRBV7-2 with TRBJ2-7, with 7 bases that match TRBD1. With 6 bases clipped from V and 2 bases from J, the junction kept 10 bases outside the gene matches. CDR1 is SGHTA, CDR2 FQGNSA, per germline. This CDR3 has 15 residues. The CDR3 DNA is TGTGCCAGCAGTTACCCGGGACAGAGCCCCTACGAGCAGTACTTC. This gives the protein CASSYPGQSPYEQYF.

This clone was picked up one time. V and J are TRBV27 and TRBJ1-3, with D possibly matching TRBD1 (5 bases). Between the trimmed V and J ends, which lost 5 bases and 4 bases, there was a span of 9 bases. This CDR3 is 13 amino acids long. CDR1 and CDR2 (germline): MNHEY, SMNVEV (reference sequence). CDR3 DNA: TGTGCCAGCAGTCCCCGGGGGGGAAACACCATATATTTT. Protein product: CASSPRGGNTIYF.

This rearrangement joins TRBV5-1 to TRBJ2-1; TRBD1 agrees at 11 bases. This CDR3 is 16 amino acids long. CDR1 is SGHRS, CDR2 YFSETQ, per germline. With V trimmed by 0 bases and J by 6 bases, 5 bases remained unmatched. This chain's CDR3 is CASSLAPGTGGNEQFF. CDR3 DNA: TGCGCCAGCAGCTTGGCACCCGGGACAGGGGGCAATGAGCAGTTCTTC.

This clone came up a few times. The chain recombines TRBV9 with TRBJ1-2; 10 bases agree with TRBD1. The germline V gene encodes CDR1 SGDLS and CDR2 YYNGEE. J was trimmed by 8 bases and V by 6 bases; bases with no gene match: 10. This CDR3 has 14 amino acids. CDR3 sequence reads: CASTQTGGAGGYTF. The CDR3 nucleotides are TGTGCCAGCACCCAGACAGGGGGCGCAGGAGGCTACACCTTC.

This chain uses TRBV30 with TRBJ2-5; D gene uncertain. Germline CDR1 GTSNPN, CDR2 SVGIG (reference sequence). The CDR3 length is 13 residues. Deletions cut 2 bases from V and 5 bases from J, with 12 bases between. CDR3 DNA: TGTGCCTGGAGTCACGGTATCATTGAGACCCAGTACTTC. This sequence encodes CAWSHGIIETQYF.

The CDR3 DNA reads TGCGCCAGCAGTTGGACTCCTAGCTCCTACAATGAGCAGTTCTTC. This codes for CASSWTPSSYNEQFF. The rearrangement uses TRBV5-1 and TRBJ2-1; TRBD2 is a possible D gene (5 bases). The CDR3 has 15 amino acids. Germline V CDR1 and CDR2: SGHRS, YFSETQ. The ends were cut back, 5 bases at V and 0 bases at J, with 12 bases in the middle.

This clone was detected a few times. The chain couples TRBV9 to TRBJ2-2; possibly TRBD1 for D (5 bases). Germline CDR1 reads SGDLS; CDR2 reads YYNGEE. The CDR3 runs to 14 residues. The V gene lost 5 bases and the J gene lost 3 bases, with 11 bases spanning the gap. As DNA, the CDR3 is TGTGCCAGCAGATCCAGGGTCGACACCGGGGAGCTGTTTTTT. Amino acid sequence: CASRSRVDTGELFF.

This clone was detected once. The genes are TRBV25-1 and TRBJ1-4; D perhaps matches TRBD1 (5 bases). Trimming left V 3 bases short and J 8 bases short, with 16 bases between. Germline V lookup: CDR1 MGHDK, CDR2 SYGVNS. The CDR3 is 15 residues long. The CDR3 loop is CASSEQGIGGEKLFF. Written as DNA, the CDR3 is TGTGCCAGCAGTGAGCAGGGAATCGGTGGGGAAAAACTGTTTTTT.

The V gene is TRBV10-1, the J gene TRBJ2-1, with a tentative D call TRBD2 (6 bases). Per germline, CDR1 WNHNN and CDR2 SYGVQD (reference sequence). This CDR3 comprises 15 residues. Deletions cut 6 bases from V and 9 bases from J, with 21 bases between. CDR3 coding DNA: TGCGCCAGCAGGCCCTCGGGGGTGTCTACGGGTGAGCAGTTCTTC. Translation: CASRPSGVSTGEQFF.